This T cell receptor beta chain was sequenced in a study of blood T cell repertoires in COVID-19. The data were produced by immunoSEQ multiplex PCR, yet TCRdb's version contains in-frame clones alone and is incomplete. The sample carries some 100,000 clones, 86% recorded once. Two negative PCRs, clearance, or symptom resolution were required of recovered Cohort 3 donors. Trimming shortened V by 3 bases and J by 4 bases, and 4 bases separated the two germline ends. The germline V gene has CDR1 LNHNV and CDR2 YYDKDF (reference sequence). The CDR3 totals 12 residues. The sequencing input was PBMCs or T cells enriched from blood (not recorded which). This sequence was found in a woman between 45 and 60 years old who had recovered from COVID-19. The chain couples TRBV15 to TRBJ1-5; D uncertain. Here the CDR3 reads CATSSLNQPQHF. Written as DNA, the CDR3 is TGTGCCACCAGCAGTCTGAATCAGCCCCAGCATTTT. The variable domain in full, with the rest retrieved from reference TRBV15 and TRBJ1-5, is DAMVIQNPRYQVTQFGKPVTLSCSQTLNHNVMYWYQQKSSQAPKLLFHYYDKDFNNEADTPDNFQSRRPNTSFCFLDIRSPGLGDTAMYLCATSSLNQPQHFGDGTRLSIL.